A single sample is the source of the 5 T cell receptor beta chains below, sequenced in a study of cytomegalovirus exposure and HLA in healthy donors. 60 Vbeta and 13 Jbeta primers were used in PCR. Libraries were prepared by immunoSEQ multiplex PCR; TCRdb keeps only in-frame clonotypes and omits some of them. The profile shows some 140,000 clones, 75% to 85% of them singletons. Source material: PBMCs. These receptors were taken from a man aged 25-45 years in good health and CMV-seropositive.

Written as DNA, the CDR3 is TGTGCCAGCAGGCCAGAGGACAGGGGCACTGAAGCTTTCTTT. Protein product: CASRPEDRGTEAFF. This chain connects TRBV7-8 to TRBJ1-1; TRBD1 aligns across 9 bases. Trimming took 6 bases from V and 4 from J; bases not matched to a gene: 6. The CDR3 consists of 14 residues. Germline CDR1 reads SGHVS; CDR2 reads FQNEAQ.

The CDR3 reads CASITPQGAYGYTF. Written as DNA, the CDR3 is TGTGCCAGCATTACCCCGCAGGGGGCCTATGGCTACACCTTC. V usage is TRBV6-1 and J usage is TRBJ1-2; 8 nucleotides agree with TRBD1. Germline CDR1 reads MNHNS; CDR2 reads SASEGT. The CDR3 is 14 amino acids. V lost 7 bases and J lost 4; bases outside the gene matches: 8.

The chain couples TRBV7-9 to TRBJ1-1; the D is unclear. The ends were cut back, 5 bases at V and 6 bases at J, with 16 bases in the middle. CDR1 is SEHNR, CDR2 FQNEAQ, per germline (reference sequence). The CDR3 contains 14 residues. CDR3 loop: CASSRLGDFSEAFF. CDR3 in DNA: TGTGCCAGCAGCCGCCTCGGGGATTTCTCTGAAGCTTTCTTT.

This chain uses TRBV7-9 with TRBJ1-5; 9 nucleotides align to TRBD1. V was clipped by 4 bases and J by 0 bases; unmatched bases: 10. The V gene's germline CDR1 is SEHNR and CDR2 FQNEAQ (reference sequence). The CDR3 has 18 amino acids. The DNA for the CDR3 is TGTGCCAGCAGCTCATTAACCGGGACAGGGATTAGCAATCAGCCCCAGCATTTT. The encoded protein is CASSSLTGTGISNQPQHF.

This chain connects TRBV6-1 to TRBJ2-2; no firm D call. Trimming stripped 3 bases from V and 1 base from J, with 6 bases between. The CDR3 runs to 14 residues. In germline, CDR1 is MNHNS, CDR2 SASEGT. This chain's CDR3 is CASSDSWNTGELFF. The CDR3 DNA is TGTGCCAGCAGTGACAGTTGGAACACCGGGGAGCTGTTTTTT.